The sequence of this T cell receptor (beta chain) was determined in a study of T cell responses to AZD1222 COVID-19 vaccine (dated by TCRdb to 2020 to 2022). In terms of the full investigation: A total of 233 trial participants underwent TCR sequencing, of whom around 200 received two doses of AZD1222 and about 25 received two doses of the MenACWY control vaccine. Enrollment into the trials was organized by age into subgroups of 18-55, 56-69 and 70-plus years, and those subgroups contained about 160, 30 and 59 TCR-sequenced participants, respectively. Findings and caveats that apply to the study as a whole: Nearly half of unique spike-specific TCRs reportedly recognized epitopes outside regions mutated in the B.1.351 and B.1.1.7 variants. In the small 56-69-year group, the increase in depth fell short of significance, most likely because of low power. After two AZD1222 doses, both the breadth and the depth of spike-specific TCRs were significantly higher than at day 0 and than in MenACWY recipients. Because no day 14 peak-response samples were available, repertoires were characterized only after the peak T cell response. Conclusions about previously exposed vaccinees are limited because only six or seven AZD1222 recipients were SARS-CoV-2 seropositive at baseline. The whole spike protein was spanned by vaccine-associated CD4 TCRs, and dominant responses were seen in regions 160-218 and 743-854. Participants were mostly white British and included more females than males, and it was suggested by the authors that clonal diversity may have been underestimated.

The intended sense of this specimen's time point label: about 28 days (+/-7) after the second vaccine dose. AZD1222 recipients whose second dose came at about 4 weeks and those whose second dose came at about 12 weeks were combined into one group, since spike-specific TCR depth and breadth did not differ between the two schedules. Vaccinee samples were obtained from the UK trials COV001 and COV002, which included a single-blind randomized controlled phase 2/3 trial of AZD1222 (ChAdOx1 nCoV-19) in healthy adults. Trial participant PBMC samples were collected at day 0 and day 28 after the second dose for TCRbeta chain sequencing. The CDR3 regions of human TCRbeta chains were subjected to immunosequencing. The published analysis was carried out like this. TCRs in the repertoires were compared against a reference library of SARS-CoV-2-specific TCRs that had been generated with the MIRA antigen-specificity platform. Breadth was defined as the fraction of unique TCRs that were SARS-CoV-2-associated. Depth was defined as the fraction of total T cells that were SARS-CoV-2-associated. Using the MIRA data, each spike-specific TCR was assigned both to the spike region to which the TCR was reactive and to a CD4 or CD8 class. Log10-transformed breadth and depth values were compared by one-way ANOVA with Sidak's multiple comparisons tests. In TCRdb, the immuneACCESS table is reduced to in-frame sequences with V and J assigned. These tables do not hold every clone; where another copy was compared, an unresolved V gene accounts for under half, and the others remain unexplained. V, J and clone size are taken as reported in that table, and D and trimming were inferred from the DNA itself. The sample table shows tens of thousands of clones, and about 90% are seen once. The ten top clones hold approximately 1.3% of the sample.

The CDR3 runs 13 amino acids, cysteine and phenylalanine included. The read is trimmed to its CDR3 DNA, 39 bases read in frame from base 1. CDR1 SGHRS and CDR2 YFSETQ are derived from the germline V gene. Deletion took 4 bases off V and 7 bases off J, with a span of 11 bases between the germline ends. Of note for this clone: Its binding antigen is unknown. Base quality data are lacking; no much larger clone is found one base away.

The chain joins TRBV5-1 to TRBJ2-2, with a tentative D gene TRBD2 over 5 matching bases. The TCR comes from an adult who received the AZD1222 COVID-19 vaccine. This specimen consisted of peripheral blood, obtained 28 days after the second AZD1222 dose. The DNA sequence is as follows: TGCGCCAGCAGCCCGGACTTTAACGGGGAGCTGTTTTTT. Translated, this gives CASSPDFNGELFF.